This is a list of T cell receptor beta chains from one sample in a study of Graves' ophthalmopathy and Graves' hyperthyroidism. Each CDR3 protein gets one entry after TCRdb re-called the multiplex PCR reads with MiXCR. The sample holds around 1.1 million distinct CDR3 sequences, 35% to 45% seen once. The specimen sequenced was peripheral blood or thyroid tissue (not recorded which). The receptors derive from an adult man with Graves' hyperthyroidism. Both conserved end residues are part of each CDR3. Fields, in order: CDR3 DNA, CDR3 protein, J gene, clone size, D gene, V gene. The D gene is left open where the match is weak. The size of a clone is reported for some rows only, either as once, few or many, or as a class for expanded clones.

CDR3nt: TGTGCCAGCAGCATCCCGGGACAGGGCAACTATGGCTACACCTTC
CDR3aa: CASSIPGQGNYGYTF
j_gene: TRBJ1-2
abundance: many
d_gene: TRBD1
v_gene: TRBV5-5

CDR3nt: TGTGCCAGCCGGATCCCGGGGAGCAATCAGCCCCAGCATTTT
CDR3aa: CASRIPGSNQPQHF
j_gene: TRBJ1-5
abundance: .
d_gene: .
v_gene: TRBV25-1

CDR3nt: TGTGCCAGCAGCCGTTTGCTTGAGGGGCACGAGCAGTACTTC
CDR3aa: CASSRLLEGHEQYF
j_gene: TRBJ2-7
abundance: few
d_gene: .
v_gene: TRBV7-9

CDR3nt: TGTGCCATCAGCGCGCAGACAGGGAACCCCTCCTACGAGCAGTACTTC
CDR3aa: CAISAQTGNPSYEQYF
j_gene: TRBJ2-7
abundance: .
d_gene: TRBD1
v_gene: TRBV10-3

CDR3nt: TGTGCCAGCAGCAATAAGGGCGATAGCAATCAGCCCCAGCATTTT
CDR3aa: CASSNKGDSNQPQHF
j_gene: TRBJ1-5
abundance: few
d_gene: .
v_gene: TRBV7-9

CDR3nt: TGTGCCAGCAGCCTACGGGACGGCAGCAATCAGCCCCAGCATTTT
CDR3aa: CASSLRDGSNQPQHF
j_gene: TRBJ1-5
abundance: .
d_gene: .
v_gene: TRBV7-8

CDR3nt: TGCAGTGCTAGTGAGTGGGAACAGGGCAATCAGCCCCAGCATTTT
CDR3aa: CSASEWEQGNQPQHF
j_gene: TRBJ1-5
abundance: many
d_gene: .
v_gene: TRBV20-1

CDR3nt: TGTGCCAGCACCCAGGGGAATCCACCCCTCCACTTT
CDR3aa: CASTQGNPPLHF
j_gene: TRBJ1-6
abundance: many
d_gene: .
v_gene: TRBV25-1

CDR3nt: TGTGCCACCAGCCAAGACAGGGGACAGCCCCAGCATTTT
CDR3aa: CATSQDRGQPQHF
j_gene: TRBJ1-5
abundance: .
d_gene: TRBD1
v_gene: TRBV15

CDR3nt: TGTGCCAGCAGCTCATCGGACAGGGGTTCTGGAAACACCATATATTTT
CDR3aa: CASSSSDRGSGNTIYF
j_gene: TRBJ1-3
abundance: many
d_gene: TRBD1
v_gene: TRBV7-8

CDR3nt: TGCAGCGGCAGGATTAACTATGGCTACACCTTC
CDR3aa: CSGRINYGYTF
j_gene: TRBJ1-2
abundance: .
d_gene: .
v_gene: TRBV29-1

CDR3nt: TGCAGTGCTAGAGAGGACGCGCTGTGGGAGACCCAGTACTTC
CDR3aa: CSAREDALWETQYF
j_gene: TRBJ2-5
abundance: many
d_gene: .
v_gene: TRBV20-1

CDR3nt: TGTGCCAGCAGCCCAGACGGACTAGCGGGAGGCTACGAGCAGTACTTC
CDR3aa: CASSPDGLAGGYEQYF
j_gene: TRBJ2-7
abundance: many
d_gene: TRBD2
v_gene: TRBV9

CDR3nt: TGCAGCGTTACACTAATACACCGGGACAGGGATAAAGAGACCCAGTACTTC
CDR3aa: CSVTLIHRDRDKETQYF
j_gene: TRBJ2-5
abundance: .
d_gene: TRBD1
v_gene: TRBV29-1

CDR3nt: TGCAGTGCTAACAGGGAATACCAAGAGACCCAGTACTTC
CDR3aa: CSANREYQETQYF
j_gene: TRBJ2-5
abundance: many
d_gene: .
v_gene: TRBV20-1

CDR3nt: TGTGCCAGCAGTGGAGACAGGGCTGCGGAGACCCAGTACTTC
CDR3aa: CASSGDRAAETQYF
j_gene: TRBJ2-5
abundance: .
d_gene: TRBD1
v_gene: TRBV2

CDR3nt: TGTGCCAGCAGCTTAGAGGCTAGTCAGACCCAGTACTTC
CDR3aa: CASSLEASQTQYF
j_gene: TRBJ2-5
abundance: many
d_gene: .
v_gene: TRBV7-9

CDR3nt: TGTGCCAGCAGTGAAACGTCAGGGATAACCGGGGAGCTGTTTTTT
CDR3aa: CASSETSGITGELFF
j_gene: TRBJ2-2
abundance: .
d_gene: .
v_gene: TRBV2

CDR3nt: TGTGCCAGCAGCGTAGGGTACAGGGGCACCGAGCATTTT
CDR3aa: CASSVGYRGTEHF
j_gene: TRBJ1-5
abundance: .
d_gene: TRBD1
v_gene: TRBV9

CDR3nt: TGTGCCAGCAGTTACTTACAATCGGGGAGCAATCAGCCCCAGCATTTT
CDR3aa: CASSYLQSGSNQPQHF
j_gene: TRBJ1-5
abundance: many
d_gene: .
v_gene: TRBV6-6

CDR3nt: TGTGCCAGTAGTATCGTACAGGTCGGGTTCGTAAACACTGAAGCTTTCTTT
CDR3aa: CASSIVQVGFVNTEAFF
j_gene: TRBJ1-1
abundance: .
d_gene: .
v_gene: TRBV19

CDR3nt: TGCAGTGCTAGAGATTATGTACGCCCGGGGCCCAACGAGCAGTACTTC
CDR3aa: CSARDYVRPGPNEQYF
j_gene: TRBJ2-7
abundance: many
d_gene: .
v_gene: TRBV20-1

CDR3nt: TGCGCCAGCAGCCCGGACCCCACTCTGGACAATGAGCAGTTTTTT
CDR3aa: CASSPDPTLDNEQFF
j_gene: TRBJ2-2
abundance: .
d_gene: .
v_gene: TRBV5-1

CDR3nt: TGTGCCATCAGTGAACTAGCCAGACAAGAGACCCAGTACTTC
CDR3aa: CAISELARQETQYF
j_gene: TRBJ2-5
abundance: .
d_gene: .
v_gene: TRBV10-3

CDR3nt: TGCGCCAGCAGTGAGTTGGGCAGCTCGGCCTCTGGGGCCAACGTCCTGACTTTC
CDR3aa: CASSELGSSASGANVLTF
j_gene: TRBJ2-6
abundance: once
d_gene: .
v_gene: TRBV10-1

CDR3nt: TGTGCCACCAGCAGTGGACAGGGGGTTACAAGCAATCAGCCCCAGCATTTT
CDR3aa: CATSSGQGVTSNQPQHF
j_gene: TRBJ1-5
abundance: .
d_gene: TRBD1
v_gene: TRBV15

CDR3nt: TGTGCCACCAGTGACGAAATGGACTATCAAGAGACCCAGTACTTC
CDR3aa: CATSDEMDYQETQYF
j_gene: TRBJ2-5
abundance: many
d_gene: .
v_gene: TRBV24-1

CDR3nt: TGCGCCAGCAGCCGGGGCGACAGTGAAAAACTGTTTTTT
CDR3aa: CASSRGDSEKLFF
j_gene: TRBJ1-4
abundance: many
d_gene: .
v_gene: TRBV5-1

CDR3nt: TGCAGTGCTCGAGGGGAGTTCGGCACTGAAGCTTTCTTT
CDR3aa: CSARGEFGTEAFF
j_gene: TRBJ1-1
abundance: .
d_gene: .
v_gene: TRBV20-1